These 27 T cell receptor beta chains came from one sample sequenced in a study of blood T cell repertoires in COVID-19. Repertoires were generated with immunoSEQ multiplex PCR, while TCRdb's copy carries only in-frame clones and drops some. The table lists about 240,000 clones, roughly 86% of them singletons. The sequenced sample was peripheral blood. Receptors were obtained from a woman aged 25-40 years who had recovered from COVID-19.

V usage is TRBV10-3 and J usage is TRBJ2-3, with a possible D match to TRBD2 (5 bases). The CDR3 is 16 amino acids. CDR1 is ENHRY and CDR2 is SYGVKD in the germline V gene. Between the trimmed V and J ends, which lost 0 bases and 3 bases, there was a span of 13 bases. The CDR3 bases are TGTGCCATCAGTGAGTCATCAGGTGGACTGACAGATACGCAGTATTTT. Its protein is CAISESSGGLTDTQYF.

This rearrangement joins TRBV2 to TRBJ2-3, with TRBD1 identical over 7 bases. With V trimmed by 6 bases and J by 4 bases, 7 bases remained unmatched. CDR3 length: 14 amino acids. Germline V gene lookup returns CDR1 SNHLY and CDR2 FYNNEI. CDR3 protein: CASSADRVADTQYF. DNA of the CDR3: TGTGCCAGCAGCGCCGACAGGGTAGCAGATACGCAGTATTTT.

This chain joins TRBV7-3 and TRBJ1-6; D perhaps matches TRBD1 (5 bases). The CDR3 loop spans 14 amino acids. From germline, CDR1 is SGHTA and CDR2 FQGTGA. Trimming removed 4 bases from V and 6 bases from J, with 10 bases in between. CDR3 in DNA: TGTGCCAGCAGCTCAGTGGGGGGTAATTCACCCCTCCACTTT. Translated, it gives CASSSVGGNSPLHF.

The chain recombines TRBV29-1 with TRBJ2-1; the match to TRBD1 covers 8 bases. Unmatched junction bases numbered 10, after V lost 5 bases and J lost 4 bases. The CDR3 is 15 residues long. The V gene's germline CDR1 is SQVTM and CDR2 ANQGSEA. CDR3 residues: CSVPVDRGLYNEQFF. CDR3 sequence (DNA): TGCAGCGTTCCGGTCGACAGGGGACTTTACAATGAGCAGTTCTTC.

Only one count was recorded for this clone. The gene calls are TRBV30 and TRBJ2-7; weak D call: TRBD2 (6 bases). The CDR3 is made up of 13 amino acids. From germline, CDR1 is GTSNPN and CDR2 SVGIG (reference sequence). V was trimmed by 0 bases and J by 4 bases, leaving 10 bases between them. The CDR3 protein is CAWSVPGGYEQYF. The CDR3, as DNA: TGTGCCTGGAGTGTCCCTGGGGGGTACGAGCAGTACTTC. Supplemented by reference TRBV30 and TRBJ2-7, the full variable domain reads SQTIHQWPATLVQPVGSPLSLECTVEGTSNPNLYWYRQAAGRGLQLLFYSVGIGQISSEVPQNLSASRPQDRQFILSSKKLLLSDSGFYLCAWSVPGGYEQYFGPGTRLTVT.

The chain employs TRBV19 and TRBJ1-4; tentatively, D is TRBD1 (5 bases). V was clipped by 7 bases and J by 2 bases, with 14 bases between them. The germline V gene has CDR1 LNHDA and CDR2 SQIVND (reference sequence). This CDR3 has 15 amino acids. In DNA form, the CDR3 reads TGTGCCAGTAAGGAAAGGGGACTCACTAATGAAAAACTGTTTTTT. Its translation is CASKERGLTNEKLFF.

V is TRBV2 and J is TRBJ2-3, with 8 bases that match TRBD2. Germline trimming cut 11 bases from V and 0 bases from J; bases unmatched to any gene: 10. The CDR3 has 15 amino acids. CDR1 SNHLY and CDR2 FYNNEI come from the germline V gene. The CDR3 is CAFDRSGGSTDTQYF. The CDR3 DNA sequence: TGTGCCTTCGACCGGAGCGGGGGCAGCACAGATACGCAGTATTTT.

The genes are TRBV5-1 and TRBJ1-2; D is unresolved. Germline-derived CDR1 and CDR2 are SGHRS and YFSETQ. This CDR3 is built from 15 residues. V shed 0 bases and J shed 4 bases, with 13 bases lying between them. This CDR3 is CASSLGGGGGYGYTF. The CDR3 nucleotides read TGCGCCAGCAGCTTGGGGGGAGGAGGAGGCTATGGCTACACCTTC. Variable domain in full (rest from reference TRBV5-1 and TRBJ1-2): KAGVTQTPRYLIKTRGQQVTLSCSPISGHRSVSWYQQTPGQGLQFLFEYFSETQRNKGNFPGRFSGRQFSNSRSEMNVSTLELGDSALYLCASSLGGGGGYGYTFGSGTRLTVV.

This clone was found once. This chain uses TRBV5-1 with TRBJ2-3; 8 nucleotides align to TRBD2. Germline trimming cut 2 bases from V and 6 bases from J; bases unmatched to any gene: 8. CDR3 length: 15 amino acids. From germline, CDR1 is SGHRS and CDR2 YFSETQ. The CDR3: CASSLYSGAGDTQYF. CDR3 bases: TGCGCCAGCAGCTTATATAGCGGGGCTGGGGATACGCAGTATTTT.

The V call is TRBV10-3, the J call TRBJ2-7; 14 bases map to TRBD2. After removal of 11 bases from V and 4 bases from J, the junction contained 7 bases not matched to a gene. The CDR3 runs to 14 residues. Germline V CDR1 and CDR2: ENHRY, SYGVKD. The CDR3: CAFGLAGGGYEQYF. The CDR3 nucleotides read TGTGCCTTCGGACTAGCGGGGGGCGGGTACGAGCAGTACTTC.

This chain joins TRBV19 and TRBJ1-2, with D possibly TRBD1 on 5 matching bases. This CDR3 contains 15 residues. Trimming took 8 bases from V and 3 from J, leaving 19 bases between them. CDR1 and CDR2 (germline): LNHDA, SQIVND (reference sequence). The CDR3: CASRTTGRPYYGYTF. The CDR3 nucleotides are TGTGCCAGTCGAACAACAGGCAGGCCCTACTATGGCTACACCTTC. Full variable domain (rest looked up from reference TRBV19 and TRBJ1-2): DGGITQSPKYLFRKEGQNVTLSCEQNLNHDAMYWYRQDPGQGLRLIYYSQIVNDFQKGDIAEGYSVSREKKESFPLTVTSAQKNPTAFYLCASRTTGRPYYGYTFGSGTRLTVV.

This rearrangement joins TRBV11-2 to TRBJ1-2, with D tentatively TRBD1 (6 bases). Trimming shortened V by 3 bases and J by 2 bases, and 25 bases separated the two germline ends. This CDR3 comprises 19 residues. Germline-derived CDR1 and CDR2 are SGHAT and FQNNGV. Written as DNA, the CDR3 is TGTGCCAGCAGCTTTTCCCGAGACCCTCGGACAGAGAAAAACTATGGCTACACCTTC. The encoded protein is CASSFSRDPRTEKNYGYTF.

The chain uses TRBV5-1 and TRBJ1-3; D is unclear. The V and J ends lost 4 bases and 6 bases respectively, with 14 bases between them. Per germline, CDR1 SGHRS and CDR2 YFSETQ. The CDR3 contains 14 residues. In DNA, the CDR3 is TGCGCCAGCAGCCCCTCAGGAGGCGAAAACACCATATATTTT. This encodes CASSPSGGENTIYF.

This sequence joins TRBV3-1 (or the pseudogene TRBV3-2) and TRBJ2-3, with 10 positions matching TRBD2. Trimming cost V 4 bases and J 2 bases; bases outside gene matches: 3. The CDR3 extends over 15 amino acids. Germline assignment: CDR1 LGHDT and CDR2 YNNKEL (reference sequence). The CDR3 bases are TGTGCCAGCAGCCCTAGCGGGGGTTACACAGATACGCAGTATTTT. Its translation: CASSPSGGYTDTQYF.

The chain links TRBV13 to TRBJ2-2, with 8 bases lining up with TRBD1. V was clipped by 5 bases and J by 4 bases; unmatched bases: 12. The CDR3 runs to 17 residues. Germline assignment: CDR1 PRHDT and CDR2 FYEKMQ (reference sequence). The DNA of the CDR3 is TGTGCCAGCAGCCTTGCTTGGCCGGGACAGGCCACCGGGGAGCTGTTTTTT. This sequence encodes CASSLAWPGQATGELFF.

Regarding this clone: The junction and the germline gene differ at one end; a read error may be behind it. The chain recombines TRBV7-2 with TRBJ1-5; 9 bases match TRBD1. CDR1 is SGHTA and CDR2 is FQGNSA in the germline V gene. This CDR3 spans 12 amino acids. This chain's CDR3 is CASSLETGGPIF. Here the CDR3 DNA reads TGTGCCAGCAGCTTAGAGACAGGGGGTCCGATTTTT.

The rearrangement joins TRBV27 to TRBJ2-1, with D perhaps TRBD2 (6 bases). The CDR3 length is 13 residues. The V gene lost 9 bases and the J gene lost 7 bases, with 16 bases spanning the gap. The germline CDR1 and CDR2 sequences are MNHEY and SMNVEV (reference sequence). The CDR3 DNA follows: TGTGCCAGTTTCGGGGGTGAGGGGAATGAGCAGTTCTTC. Residues: CASFGGEGNEQFF.

The chain uses TRBV4-3 and TRBJ2-1, with D tentatively TRBD2 (6 bases). This CDR3 comprises 13 residues. V lost 6 bases and J 6 bases, leaving 12 bases between the germline ends. The germline gives CDR1 LGHNA, CDR2 YSLEER. CDR3 nucleotide sequence: TGCGCCAGCAGTCCTGGGACTTTCAATGAGCAGTTCTTC. It encodes CASSPGTFNEQFF.

The CDR3 loop reads CASSEASPLLGNTIYF. The CDR3, as DNA: TGTGCCAGCAGTGAAGCGTCCCCACTGCTTGGAAACACCATATATTTT. The V and J genes are TRBV6-1 and TRBJ1-3; D uncertain. Germline CDR1 is MNHNS and CDR2 is SASEGT. The CDR3 is 16 residues long. Trimming cost V 0 bases and J 3 bases, with 12 bases left between them.

J is TRBJ2-7 and V is TRBV7-7; D might be TRBD1 (6 bases). This CDR3 has 14 amino acids. Germline loops: CDR1 SSHAT, CDR2 FNYEAQ (reference sequence). V shed 1 base and J shed 4 bases, with 11 bases lying between them. CDR3 DNA sequence: TGTGCCAGCAGCTTAGGGTCAGGGGAGTACGAGCAGTACTTC. Residues: CASSLGSGEYEQYF.

This chain uses TRBV30 with TRBJ2-1; possible D gene TRBD1, 6 bases. CDR1 and CDR2 from the germline V gene are GTSNPN and SVGIG (reference sequence). CDR3 length: 16 amino acids. The germline V and J ends were trimmed by 3 bases and 0 bases, with 15 bases remaining between them. The CDR3 protein is CAWRPGVYNSYNEQFF. CDR3 in DNA: TGTGCCTGGAGGCCAGGGGTGTATAACTCCTACAATGAGCAGTTCTTC.

The V and J genes are TRBV25-1 and TRBJ1-1, with a possible D match to TRBD1 (5 bases). CDR1 is MGHDK and CDR2 is SYGVNS in the germline V gene. The CDR3 is 17 amino acids. V lost 5 bases and J 0 bases, leaving 19 bases between the germline ends. The CDR3 coding sequence is TGTGCCAGCAGTAATTTAGGGGTCGGGTCCATGAACACTGAAGCTTTCTTT. Translating gives CASSNLGVGSMNTEAFF.

This clone came up once. The V and J genes are TRBV20-1 and TRBJ2-2, with D perhaps TRBD2 (6 bases). The germline V gene has CDR1 DFQATT and CDR2 SNEGSKA (reference sequence). V was pared by 6 bases and J by 4 bases, with 12 bases between. The CDR3 runs 13 residues. CDR3: CSASSGFTGELFF. As DNA, the CDR3 is TGCAGTGCCAGTAGCGGCTTCACCGGGGAGCTGTTTTTT.

Points on this clone: Different DNA sequences within this sample yield the same CDR3. This rearrangement joins TRBV20-1 to TRBJ1-2; D might be TRBD1 (5 bases). This CDR3 is built from 11 residues. Germline loops: CDR1 DFQATT, CDR2 SNEGSKA (reference sequence). The V end lost 0 bases, the J end lost 8 bases, and 7 bases lay between the germline ends. Here the CDR3 DNA reads TGCAGTGCTAGAGATGGGGGGGGCTACACCTTC. Its protein is CSARDGGGYTF.

The J gene is TRBJ1-6, the V gene TRBV3-1 (or the pseudogene TRBV3-2), with TRBD1 matching 7 bases. The CDR3 spans 16 residues. Germline V gene sequence: CDR1 LGHDT, CDR2 YNNKEL (reference sequence). V lost 3 bases to trimming and J lost 7 bases; unmatched junction nucleotides: 9. Here the CDR3 DNA reads TGTGCCAGCAGCCAGCAGACAGGGTTAGGGAATTCACCCCTCCACTTT. It translates to CASSQQTGLGNSPLHF.

The rearrangement joins TRBV20-1 to TRBJ2-1; 7 nucleotides line up with TRBD1. V was clipped by 6 bases and J by 7 bases; unmatched bases: 3. This CDR3 region has 11 residues. Germline V gene lookup returns CDR1 DFQATT and CDR2 SNEGSKA (reference sequence). Here the CDR3 DNA reads TGCAGTGCCACACAGGGGAATGAGCAGTTCTTC. It is translated as CSATQGNEQFF.

The chain links TRBV19 to TRBJ1-1; D is perhaps TRBD1 (5 bases). Germline V CDR1 and CDR2: LNHDA, SQIVND (reference sequence). The germline V and J ends were trimmed by 1 base and 1 base, with 10 bases remaining between them. This CDR3 comprises 15 residues. CDR3 coding DNA: TGTGCCAGTAGTATAGGGGGGAGGAGGAACACTGAAGCTTTCTTT. Its translation: CASSIGGRRNTEAFF. The variable domain in full, with the rest retrieved from reference TRBV19 and TRBJ1-1, is DGGITQSPKYLFRKEGQNVTLSCEQNLNHDAMYWYRQDPGQGLRLIYYSQIVNDFQKGDIAEGYSVSREKKESFPLTVTSAQKNPTAFYLCASSIGGRRNTEAFFGQGTRLTVV.